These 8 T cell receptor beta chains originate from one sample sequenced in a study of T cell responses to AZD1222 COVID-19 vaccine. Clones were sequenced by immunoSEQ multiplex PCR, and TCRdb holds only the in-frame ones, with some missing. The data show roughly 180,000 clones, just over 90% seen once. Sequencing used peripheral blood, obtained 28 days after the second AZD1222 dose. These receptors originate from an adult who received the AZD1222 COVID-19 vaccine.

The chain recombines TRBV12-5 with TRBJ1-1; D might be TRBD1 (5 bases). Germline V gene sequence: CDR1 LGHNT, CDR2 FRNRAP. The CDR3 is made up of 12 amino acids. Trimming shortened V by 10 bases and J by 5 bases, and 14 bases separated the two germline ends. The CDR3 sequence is CATQGFTTEAFF. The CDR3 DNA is TGTGCTACTCAGGGATTCACGACTGAAGCTTTCTTT. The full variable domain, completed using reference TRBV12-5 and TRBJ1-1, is DARVTQTPRHKVTEMGQEVTMRCQPILGHNTVFWYRQTMMQGLELLAYFRNRAPLDDSGMPKDRFSAEMPDATLATLKIQPSEPRDSAVYFCATQGFTTEAFFGQGTRLTVV.

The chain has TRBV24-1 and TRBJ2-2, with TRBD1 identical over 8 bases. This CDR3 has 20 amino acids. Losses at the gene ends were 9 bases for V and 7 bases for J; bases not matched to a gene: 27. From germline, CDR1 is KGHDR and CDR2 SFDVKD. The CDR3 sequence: CATDADEKSEADRGGGELFF. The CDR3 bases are TGTGCCACCGATGCAGACGAGAAATCAGAAGCTGACAGGGGAGGCGGGGAGCTGTTTTTT.

CDR3 loop: CASGARTGTGNTIYF. In DNA, the CDR3 is TGTGCCAGCGGGGCTCGGACAGGGACTGGAAACACCATATATTTT. The chain joins TRBV11-3 to TRBJ1-3, with TRBD1 identical over 8 bases. The V segment lost 8 bases and the J segment 2 bases; nucleotides outside the gene matches: 8. The CDR3 runs to 15 residues. Germline lookup yields CDR1 SGHNT and CDR2 YENEEA.

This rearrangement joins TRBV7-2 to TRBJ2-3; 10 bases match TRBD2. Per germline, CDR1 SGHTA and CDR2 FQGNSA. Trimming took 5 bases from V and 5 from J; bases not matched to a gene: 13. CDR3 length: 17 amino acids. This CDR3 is CASSPGLADLLGDTQYF. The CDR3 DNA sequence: TGTGCCAGCAGCCCCGGACTAGCGGACCTTTTAGGAGATACGCAGTATTTT.

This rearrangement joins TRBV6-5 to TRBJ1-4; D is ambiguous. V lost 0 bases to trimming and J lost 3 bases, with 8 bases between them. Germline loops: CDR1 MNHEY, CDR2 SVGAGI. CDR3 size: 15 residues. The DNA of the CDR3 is TGTGCCAGCAGTTACTCGGGGTGGCCTAATGAAAAACTGTTTTTT. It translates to CASSYSGWPNEKLFF.

The CDR3 is CASRGAATNEKLFF. The CDR3 region has the DNA TGCGCCAGCAGGGGAGCGGCAACTAATGAAAAACTGTTTTTT. The chain combines TRBV5-1 with TRBJ1-4, with D unresolved. The CDR3 length is 14 residues. The germline V gene encodes CDR1 SGHRS and CDR2 YFSETQ. Trimming left V 5 bases short and J 0 bases short, with 8 bases between. Full variable domain (outside the CDR3, taken from reference TRBV5-1 and TRBJ1-4): KAGVTQTPRYLIKTRGQQVTLSCSPISGHRSVSWYQQTPGQGLQFLFEYFSETQRNKGNFPGRFSGRQFSNSRSEMNVSTLELGDSALYLCASRGAATNEKLFFGSGTQLSVL.

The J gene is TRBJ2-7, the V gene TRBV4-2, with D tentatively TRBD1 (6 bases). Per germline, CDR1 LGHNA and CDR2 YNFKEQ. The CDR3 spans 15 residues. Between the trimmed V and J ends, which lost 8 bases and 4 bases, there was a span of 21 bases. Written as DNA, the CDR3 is TGTGCCAGCGCGAGTGGTGCAGGGGAAGGATACGAGCAGTACTTC. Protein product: CASASGAGEGYEQYF.

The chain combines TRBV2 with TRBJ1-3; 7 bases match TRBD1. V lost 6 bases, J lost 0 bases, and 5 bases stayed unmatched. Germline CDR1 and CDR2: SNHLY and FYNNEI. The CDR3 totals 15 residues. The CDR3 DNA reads TGTGCCAGCAGGAACAGGGGCCCCTCTGGAAACACCATATATTTT. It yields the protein CASRNRGPSGNTIYF.